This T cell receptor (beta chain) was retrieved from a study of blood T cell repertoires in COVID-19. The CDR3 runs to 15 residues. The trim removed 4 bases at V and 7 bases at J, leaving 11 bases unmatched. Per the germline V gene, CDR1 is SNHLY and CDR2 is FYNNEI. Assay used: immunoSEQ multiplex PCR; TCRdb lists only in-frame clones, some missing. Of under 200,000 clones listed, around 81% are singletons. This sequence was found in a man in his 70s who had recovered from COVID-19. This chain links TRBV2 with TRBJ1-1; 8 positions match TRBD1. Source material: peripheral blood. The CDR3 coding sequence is TGTGCCAGCAGTGGCCCGGGACAGGTGGGGGTTGAAGCTTTCTTT. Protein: CASSGPGQVGVEAFF.